What follows are 4 T cell receptor beta chains derived from one specimen sequenced in a study of T cells after yellow fever vaccination. MiXCR, run by TCRdb on the 5' RACE reads, gives a single entry per CDR3 protein. The sample lists under 250,000 distinct CDR3 sequences, 3.2% occurring once. Sequences were derived from CD4+ T cells sorted from PBMCs, sampled 10 days after the yellow fever booster vaccination. The receptors were gathered from a man between 18 and 29 years old who received the YFV17D yellow fever vaccine.

This rearrangement joins TRBV5-1 to TRBJ2-3; D not certain. In germline, CDR1 is SGHRS, CDR2 YFSETQ. The CDR3 has 15 amino acids. Trimming cost V 4 bases and J 7 bases, with 19 bases left between them. This chain's CDR3 is CASSLAGDLSNTQYF. The CDR3 nucleotides read TGCGCCAGCAGCCTGGCCGGAGACCTGTCCAATACGCAGTATTTT.

This clonotype showed up just a few times. This rearrangement joins TRBV12-3 or TRBV12-4 to TRBJ2-7; tentatively, D is TRBD1 or TRBD2 (5 bases each). Deletions cut 3 bases from V and 6 bases from J, with 18 bases between. The CDR3 totals 15 residues. The CDR3 protein is CASSFTGDPRAEQYF. For the CDR3, the DNA is TGTGCCAGCAGTTTCACCGGGGACCCCCGGGCCGAGCAGTACTTC.

The rearrangement joins TRBV20-1 to TRBJ1-3; possibly TRBD1 for D (5 bases). The CDR3 has 14 residues. The V end was cut by 5 bases, the J end by 0 bases, with 11 bases between. Germline lookup yields CDR1 DFQATT and CDR2 SNEGSKA (reference sequence). The CDR3 region is CSAEDNNSGNTIYF. CDR3 nucleotide sequence: TGCAGTGCTGAGGACAATAACTCTGGAAACACCATATATTTT.

At least ten counts were recorded for this clonotype. This chain joins TRBV6-2 or TRBV6-3 and TRBJ2-7; TRBD1 matches 7 bases. The germline V gene has CDR1 MNHEY and CDR2 SVGEGT. Germline trimming cut 5 bases from V and 3 bases from J; bases unmatched to any gene: 7. CDR3 size: 14 residues. In nucleotides, the CDR3 is TGTGCCAGCAGTGCGACAGGGAACCACTACGAGCAGTACTTC. Its translation: CASSATGNHYEQYF.